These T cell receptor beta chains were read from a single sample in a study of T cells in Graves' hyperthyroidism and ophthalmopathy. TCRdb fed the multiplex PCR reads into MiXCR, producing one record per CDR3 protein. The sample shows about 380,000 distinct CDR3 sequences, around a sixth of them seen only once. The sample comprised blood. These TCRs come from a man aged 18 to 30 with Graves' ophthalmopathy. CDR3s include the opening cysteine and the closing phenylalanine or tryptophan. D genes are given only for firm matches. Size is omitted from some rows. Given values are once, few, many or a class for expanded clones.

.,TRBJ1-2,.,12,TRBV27,TGTGCCAGCAGCCCACAGGCTGGGAGCTACACCTTC,CASSPQAGSYTF
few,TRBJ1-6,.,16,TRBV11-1,TGTGCCAGCAGTTTTGACAGCCACGGGTTGAATTCACCCCTCCACTTT,CASSFDSHGLNSPLHF
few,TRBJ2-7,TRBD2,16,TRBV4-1,TGCGCCAGCAGCCAATTCAGTGTGCGGGGGGCCTACGAGCAGTACTTC,CASSQFSVRGAYEQYF
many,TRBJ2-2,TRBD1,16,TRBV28,TGTGCCAGCAGCCCCCCACGGACAGGGCACACCGGGGAGCTGTTTTTT,CASSPPRTGHTGELFF
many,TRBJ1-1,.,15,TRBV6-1,TGTGCCAGCAGTGAAAAGGAGGCCGCGAACACTGAAGCTTTCTTT,CASSEKEAANTEAFF
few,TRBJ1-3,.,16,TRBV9,TGTGCCAGCAGCGTAGGAGCAGACAGCTCTGGAAACACCATATATTTT,CASSVGADSSGNTIYF
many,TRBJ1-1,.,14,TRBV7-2,TGTGCCAGCAGCTTAGCGCCGGGGAACACTGAAGCTTTCTTT,CASSLAPGNTEAFF
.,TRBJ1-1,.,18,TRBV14,TGTGCCAGCAGCCAAGACCAGGGTAGGCGCCCGATGAACACTGAAGCTTTCTTT,CASSQDQGRRPMNTEAFF
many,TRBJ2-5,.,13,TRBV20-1,TGCAGTGCTATCGATTCAGGGGGGAAGGCCCAGTACTTC,CSAIDSGGKAQYF
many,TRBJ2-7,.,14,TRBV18,TGTGCCAGCTCACCGTCGTATGGGACCTACGAGCAGTACTTC,CASSPSYGTYEQYF
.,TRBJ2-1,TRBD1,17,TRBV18,TGTGCCAGCTCACCGGTCCCGGGACAGGGGACTGACAATGAGCAGTTCTTC,CASSPVPGQGTDNEQFF
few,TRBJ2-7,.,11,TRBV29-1,TGCAGCGGGAGGGACAGCTACGAGCAGTACTTC,CSGRDSYEQYF
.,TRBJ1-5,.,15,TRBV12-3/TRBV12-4,TGTGCCAGCAGTTTCGACGGGGAAGGGTATCAGCCCCAGCATTTT,CASSFDGEGYQPQHF
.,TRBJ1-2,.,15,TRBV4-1,TGCGCCAGCAGCCAAGTGGGTCTGGGTCGAACTGGCTACACCTTC,CASSQVGLGRTGYTF
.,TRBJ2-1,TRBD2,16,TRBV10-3,TGTGCCATCGGGGGGGTGAAGGGAGCCTCTTACAATGAGCAGTTCTTC,CAIGGVKGASYNEQFF
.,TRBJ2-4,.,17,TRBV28,TGTGCCAGCAGTAAACCGGGACTTCAGAAAGCCAAAAACATTCAGTACTTC,CASSKPGLQKAKNIQYF
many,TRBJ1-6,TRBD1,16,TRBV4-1,TGCGCCAGCAGCCAAGATGGGGGGGACAGGGATTCACCCCTCCACTTT,CASSQDGGDRDSPLHF
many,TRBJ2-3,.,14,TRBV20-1,TGCAGTGCCCGGCGGACGACAAGCACAGATACGCAGTATTTT,CSARRTTSTDTQYF
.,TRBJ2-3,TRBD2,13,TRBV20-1,TGCAGTGCCGAGCGGGGGACAACAGATACGCAGTATTTT,CSAERGTTDTQYF
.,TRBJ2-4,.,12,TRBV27,TGTGCCAGCAGTCCTGGGGGAAACATTCAGTACTTC,CASSPGGNIQYF
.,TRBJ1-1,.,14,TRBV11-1,TGTGCCAGCAGCTTGTTGTGGGGGAGCACTGAAGCTTTCTTT,CASSLLWGSTEAFF
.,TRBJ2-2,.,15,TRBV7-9,TGTGCCAGCAGCTCTACAGGGAAGGACACCGGGGAGCTGTTTTTT,CASSSTGKDTGELFF
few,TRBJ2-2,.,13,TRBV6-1,TGTGCCAGCATGGGGGCGCGGACCGGGGAGCTGTTTTTT,CASMGARTGELFF
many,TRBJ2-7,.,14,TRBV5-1,TGCGCCAGCAGCTTGCACAGCCCGTCCTACGAGCAGTACTTC,CASSLHSPSYEQYF
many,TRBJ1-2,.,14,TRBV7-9,TGTGCCAGCAGCTTAGCCCCCCAGTACTATGGCTACACCTTC,CASSLAPQYYGYTF
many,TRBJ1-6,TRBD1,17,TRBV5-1,TGCGCCAGCAGCTTGGAATCTTACAGGGGGCGGAATTCACCCCTCCACTTT,CASSLESYRGRNSPLHF
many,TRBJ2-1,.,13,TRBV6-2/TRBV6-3,TGTGCCAGCAACCTGCCGGGAATGGATGAGCAGTTCTTC,CASNLPGMDEQFF
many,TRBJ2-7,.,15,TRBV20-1,TGCAGTGCTAGAGATCTAGGTACGTGGACCTACGAGCAGTACTTC,CSARDLGTWTYEQYF
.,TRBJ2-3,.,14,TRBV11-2,TGTGCCAGCAGCGGCCTGCAGGGGAGGGATACGCAGTATTTT,CASSGLQGRDTQYF
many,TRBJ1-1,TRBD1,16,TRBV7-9,TGTGCCAGCAGTTCGGGGGACAGGCCACTGAACACTGAAGCTTTCTTT,CASSSGDRPLNTEAFF
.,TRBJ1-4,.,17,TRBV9,TGTGCCAGCAGCTCCTACAGCGTGTCCACAACTAATGAAAAACTGTTTTTT,CASSSYSVSTTNEKLFF
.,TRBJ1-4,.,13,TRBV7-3,TGTGCCAGCAGCTTATCGGACGGTGAAAAACTGTTTTTT,CASSLSDGEKLFF
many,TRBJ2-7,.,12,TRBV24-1,TGTGCCACCAGTGACTACAACTACGAGCAGTACTTC,CATSDYNYEQYF
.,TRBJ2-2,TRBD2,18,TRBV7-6,TGTGCCAGCAGCGGAGCGGCTAGCGGGGGGGCCTTACCCGGGGAGCTGTTTTTT,CASSGAASGGALPGELFF
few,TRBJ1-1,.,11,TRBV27,TGTGCCAGCAGTGGGGGGCATGAAGCTTTCTTT,CASSGGHEAFF
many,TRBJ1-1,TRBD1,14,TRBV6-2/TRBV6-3,TGTGCCAGCAGTTACGACCCAGGGGGCGGTGAAGCTTTCTTT,CASSYDPGGGEAFF
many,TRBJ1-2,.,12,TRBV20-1,TGCAGTGCTAGGATGTCAGACTATGGCTACACCTTC,CSARMSDYGYTF
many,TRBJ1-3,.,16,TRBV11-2,TGTGCCAGCAGCTCGATTGACGTGAGCTCTGGAAACACCATATATTTT,CASSSIDVSSGNTIYF
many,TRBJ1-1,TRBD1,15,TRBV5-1,TGCGCCAGCAGCGCCACAGGGGTGTTGGACACTGAAGCTTTCTTT,CASSATGVLDTEAFF
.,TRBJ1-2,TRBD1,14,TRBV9,TGTGCCAGCAGCGTAGGTCAGGGGGTTTATGGCTACACCTTC,CASSVGQGVYGYTF
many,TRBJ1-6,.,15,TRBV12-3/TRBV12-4,TGTGCCAGCAGTTCCGTGGGGGACGATAGTGCACCCCTCCACTTT,CASSSVGDDSAPLHF
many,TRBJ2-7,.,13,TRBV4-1,TGCGCCAGCAGCCAAGTATTAGGGTACGAGCAGTACTTC,CASSQVLGYEQYF
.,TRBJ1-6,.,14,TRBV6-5,TGTGCCAGCAGTTACCACAGGGCGAGGTCACCCCTCCACTTT,CASSYHRARSPLHF